The clone carrying this T cell receptor (beta chain) was observed a handful of times. Its antigen is unidentified. The data stem from a study of T cell repertoires in cytomegalovirus infection. The overall study: Indications came from public TCR beta signatures; they pointed to CMV infection and to a matching HLA type. Broader study findings: HLA-C-restricted, CMV-specific TCR beta clonotypes were dominant ex vivo. Identification of carriers of CMV plus the relevant HLA was achieved through cumulative public TCR beta family frequency.

The CDR3 contains 17 residues. Germline trimming cut 5 bases from V and 8 bases from J; bases unmatched to any gene: 13. Germline V gene sequence: CDR1 MNHEY, CDR2 SVGEGT. TCRdb re-analysed the reads in MiXCR, keeping a single row per CDR3 protein. The sample has around 200,000 distinct CDR3 sequences; about 17% are singletons. This chain connects TRBV6-2 or TRBV6-3 to TRBJ2-2, with 11 bases fitting TRBD2. Sequences were obtained from CD8+ T cells from PBMCs. The source of this sequence is a human donor in good health (CMV status not recorded). Some clones in this sample may be carry-over from other donors' samples. The CDR3, as DNA: TGTGCCAGCAGTCAAATTACTAGCGGGAGCTCTCCGGGGGAGCTGTTTTTT. Encoded protein: CASSQITSGSSPGELFF.